This T cell receptor beta chain was retrieved from a study of blood T cell repertoires in COVID-19. The wider study: Material from acute and convalescent COVID-19 was sourced from the United States, Italy and Spain.

Method: immunoSEQ multiplex PCR; TCRdb's copy keeps in-frame clones and lacks some. The sample has 200,000 to 250,000 clones, 65% to 85% seen once. This CDR3 has 18 residues. CDR1 and CDR2 from the germline V gene are KGHDR and SFDVKD. The V and J ends lost 3 bases and 1 base, in that order; junction bases with no gene match: 11. V usage is TRBV24-1 and J usage is TRBJ2-1; 7 bases are shared with TRBD2. This receptor was obtained from a man aged 25 to 40 with acute COVID-19. The sequenced material came from PBMCs or T cells enriched from blood (not recorded which). The CDR3 spells CATSDGRTSVRSYNEQFF. The CDR3 bases are TGTGCCACCAGTGATGGACGGACTAGTGTAAGATCCTACAATGAGCAGTTCTTC.